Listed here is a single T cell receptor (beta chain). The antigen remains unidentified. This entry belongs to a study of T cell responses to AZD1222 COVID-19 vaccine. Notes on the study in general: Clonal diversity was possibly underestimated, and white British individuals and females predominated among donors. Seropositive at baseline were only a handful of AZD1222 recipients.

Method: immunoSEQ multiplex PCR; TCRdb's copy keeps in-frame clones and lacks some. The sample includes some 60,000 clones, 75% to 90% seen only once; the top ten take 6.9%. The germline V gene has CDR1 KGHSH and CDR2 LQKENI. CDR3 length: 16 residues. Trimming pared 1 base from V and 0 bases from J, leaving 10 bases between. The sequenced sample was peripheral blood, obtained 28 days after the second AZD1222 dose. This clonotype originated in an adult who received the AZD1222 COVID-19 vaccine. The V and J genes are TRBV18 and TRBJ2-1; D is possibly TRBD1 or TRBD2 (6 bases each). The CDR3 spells CASSPQGGPSYNEQFF. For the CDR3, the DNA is TGTGCCAGCTCACCACAGGGGGGTCCCTCCTACAATGAGCAGTTCTTC.